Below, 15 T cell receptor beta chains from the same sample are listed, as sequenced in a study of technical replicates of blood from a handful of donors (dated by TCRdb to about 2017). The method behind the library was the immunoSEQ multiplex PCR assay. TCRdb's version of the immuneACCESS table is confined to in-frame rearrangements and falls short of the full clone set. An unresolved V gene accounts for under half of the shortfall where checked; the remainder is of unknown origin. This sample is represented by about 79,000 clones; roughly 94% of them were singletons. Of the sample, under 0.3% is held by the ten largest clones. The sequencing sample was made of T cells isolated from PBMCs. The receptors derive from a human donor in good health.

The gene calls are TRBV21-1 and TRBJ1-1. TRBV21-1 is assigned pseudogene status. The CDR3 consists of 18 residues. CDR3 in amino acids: CASSKDEVRTQLNTEAFF. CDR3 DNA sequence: TGTGCCAGCAGCAAAGACGAGGTCCGCACCCAACTTAACACTGAAGCTTTCTTT.

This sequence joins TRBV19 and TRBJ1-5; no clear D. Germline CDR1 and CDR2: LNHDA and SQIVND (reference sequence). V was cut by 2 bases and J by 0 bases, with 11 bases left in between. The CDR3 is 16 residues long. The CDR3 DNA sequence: TGTGCCAGTAGTATACAAACAGTGTATAGCAATCAGCCCCAGCATTTT. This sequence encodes CASSIQTVYSNQPQHF.

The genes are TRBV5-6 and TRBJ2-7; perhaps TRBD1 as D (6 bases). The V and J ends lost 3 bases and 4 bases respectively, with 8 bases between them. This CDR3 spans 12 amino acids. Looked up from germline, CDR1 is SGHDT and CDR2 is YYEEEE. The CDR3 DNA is TGTGCCAGCAGCTGGACAGTTTACGAGCAGTACTTC. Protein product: CASSWTVYEQYF. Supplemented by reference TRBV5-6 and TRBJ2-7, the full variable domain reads DAGVTQSPTHLIKTRGQQVTLRCSPKSGHDTVSWYQQALGQGPQFIFQYYEEEERQRGNFPDRFSGHQFPNYSSELNVNALLLGDSALYLCASSWTVYEQYFGPGTRLTVT.

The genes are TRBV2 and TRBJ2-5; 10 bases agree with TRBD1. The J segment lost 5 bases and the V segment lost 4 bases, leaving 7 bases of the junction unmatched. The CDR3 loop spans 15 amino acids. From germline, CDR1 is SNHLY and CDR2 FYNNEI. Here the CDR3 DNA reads TGTGCCAGCAGTGCAAGGGACAGGGGCTGGGAGACCCAGTACTTC. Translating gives CASSARDRGWETQYF.

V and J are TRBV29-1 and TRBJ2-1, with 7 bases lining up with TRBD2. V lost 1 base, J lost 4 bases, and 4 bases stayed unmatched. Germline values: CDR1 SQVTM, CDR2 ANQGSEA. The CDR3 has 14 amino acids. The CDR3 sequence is CSVEGGSLYNEQFF. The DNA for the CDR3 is TGCAGCGTTGAAGGCGGGAGTCTATACAATGAGCAGTTCTTC.

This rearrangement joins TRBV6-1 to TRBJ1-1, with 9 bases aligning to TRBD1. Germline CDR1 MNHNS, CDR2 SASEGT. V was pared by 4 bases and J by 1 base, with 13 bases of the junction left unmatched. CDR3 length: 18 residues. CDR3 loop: CASSVRVGTGRRNTEAFF. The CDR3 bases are TGTGCCAGCAGTGTTAGGGTAGGGACAGGGAGGAGGAACACTGAAGCTTTCTTT.

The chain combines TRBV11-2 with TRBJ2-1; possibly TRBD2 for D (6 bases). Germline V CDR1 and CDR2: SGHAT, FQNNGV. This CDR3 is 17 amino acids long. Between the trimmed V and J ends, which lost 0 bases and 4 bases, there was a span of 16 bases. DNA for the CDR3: TGTGCCAGCAGCTTAGATAGCGGCGGGCGACTTTACAATGAGCAGTTCTTC. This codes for CASSLDSGGRLYNEQFF.

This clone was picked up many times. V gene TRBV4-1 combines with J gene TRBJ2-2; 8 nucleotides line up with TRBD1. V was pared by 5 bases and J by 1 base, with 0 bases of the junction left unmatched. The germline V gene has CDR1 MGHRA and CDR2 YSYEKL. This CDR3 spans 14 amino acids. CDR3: CASSDRGNTGELFF. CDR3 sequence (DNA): TGCGCCAGCAGCGACAGGGGGAACACCGGGGAGCTGTTTTTT.

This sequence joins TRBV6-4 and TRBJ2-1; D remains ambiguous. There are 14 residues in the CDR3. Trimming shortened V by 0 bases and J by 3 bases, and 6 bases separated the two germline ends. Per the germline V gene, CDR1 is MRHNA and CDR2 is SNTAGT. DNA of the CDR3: TGTGCCAGCAGTGACTCAACAGACTACAATGAGCAGTTCTTC. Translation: CASSDSTDYNEQFF.

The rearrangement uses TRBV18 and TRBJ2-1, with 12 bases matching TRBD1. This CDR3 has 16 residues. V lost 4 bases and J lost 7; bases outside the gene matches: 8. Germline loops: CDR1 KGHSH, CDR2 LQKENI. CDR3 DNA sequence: TGTGCCAGCTCACGGACCGGGACAGGGGGCAAAAATGAGCAGTTCTTC. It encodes CASSRTGTGGKNEQFF. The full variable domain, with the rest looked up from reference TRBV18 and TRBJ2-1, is NAGVMQNPRHLVRRRGQEARLRCSPMKGHSHVYWYRQLPEEGLKFMVYLQKENIIDESGMPKERFSAEFPKEGPSILRIQQVVRGDSAAYFCASSRTGTGGKNEQFFGPGTRLTVL.

CDR3 sequence reads: CATSRGGGLRGGNEKLFF. CDR3 bases: TGTGCCACCAGCAGAGGTGGGGGACTCCGGGGAGGTAATGAAAAACTGTTTTTT. This chain uses TRBV15 with TRBJ1-4, with D possibly being TRBD1 (5 bases). Germline CDR1 LNHNV, CDR2 YYDKDF (reference sequence). The V and J ends lost 1 base and 4 bases respectively, with 19 bases between them. The CDR3 extends over 18 amino acids. The variable domain in full, completed from reference TRBV15 and TRBJ1-4, reads DAMVIQNPRYQVTQFGKPVTLSCSQTLNHNVMYWYQQKSSQAPKLLFHYYDKDFNNEADTPDNFQSRRPNTSFCFLDIRSPGLGDTAMYLCATSRGGGLRGGNEKLFFGSGTQLSVL.

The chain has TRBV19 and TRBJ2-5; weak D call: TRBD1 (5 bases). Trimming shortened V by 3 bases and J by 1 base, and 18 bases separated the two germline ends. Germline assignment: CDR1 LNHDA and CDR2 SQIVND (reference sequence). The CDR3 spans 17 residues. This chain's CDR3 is CASSIGLGHGIQETQYF. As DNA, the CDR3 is TGTGCCAGTAGTATCGGATTAGGACACGGAATCCAAGAGACCCAGTACTTC.

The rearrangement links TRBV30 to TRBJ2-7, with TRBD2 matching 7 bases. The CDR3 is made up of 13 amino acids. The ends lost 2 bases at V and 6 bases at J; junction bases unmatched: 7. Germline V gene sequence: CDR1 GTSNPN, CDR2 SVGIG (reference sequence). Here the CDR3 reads CAWSSAGVPEQYF. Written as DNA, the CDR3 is TGTGCCTGGAGTTCCGCGGGGGTCCCCGAGCAGTACTTC.

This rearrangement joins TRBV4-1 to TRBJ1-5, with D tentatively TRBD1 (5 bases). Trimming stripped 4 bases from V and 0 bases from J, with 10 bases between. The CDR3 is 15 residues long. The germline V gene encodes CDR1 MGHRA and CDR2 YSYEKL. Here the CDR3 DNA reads TGCGCCAGCAGCCCCCCCGGACATAGCAATCAGCCCCAGCATTTT. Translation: CASSPPGHSNQPQHF.

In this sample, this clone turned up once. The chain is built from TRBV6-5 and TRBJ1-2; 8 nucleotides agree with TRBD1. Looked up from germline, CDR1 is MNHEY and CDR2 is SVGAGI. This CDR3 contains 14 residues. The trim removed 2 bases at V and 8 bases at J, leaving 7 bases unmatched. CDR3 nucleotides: TGTGCCAGCAGTTACGCATACCCAGGGGGCGGCTACACCTTC. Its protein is CASSYAYPGGGYTF.